Presented here are 30 T cell receptor beta chains from one specimen sequenced in a study of blood T cells in healthy people across ages. Together with a sample-barcoded 5' primer, a J-beta primer mix was included in a second PCR lasting about 7 to 12 cycles. TCRdb re-analysed the 5' RACE reads in MiXCR, keeping a single row per CDR3 protein. The profile shows about 1.6 million distinct CDR3 sequences, around 35% of them singletons. Sequencing input: blood. These receptors all stem from a woman between 25 and 40 years old in good health.

The chain recombines TRBV28 with TRBJ2-7; 7 nucleotides align to TRBD2. The CDR3 spans 15 residues. J lost 3 bases, V lost 8 bases, and 13 bases had no gene match. Germline CDR1 reads MDHEN; CDR2 reads SYDVKM. CDR3 loop: CASGLAGTIYYEQYF. CDR3 nucleotide sequence: TGTGCCAGCGGCCTAGCAGGGACTATCTACTACGAGCAGTACTTC.

The CDR3 loop is CATSRDLAGSYEQYF. The CDR3 nucleotides are TGTGCCACCAGCAGAGATCTAGCTGGATCCTACGAGCAGTACTTC. The chain links TRBV15 to TRBJ2-7, with D perhaps matching TRBD2 (5 bases). Germline assignment: CDR1 LNHNV and CDR2 YYDKDF (reference sequence). The V gene lost 0 bases and the J gene lost 1 base, with 10 bases spanning the gap. The CDR3 runs 15 residues.

V is TRBV28 and J is TRBJ2-7; 16 bases fit TRBD2. V gave up 5 bases and J gave up 5 bases; unmatched junction bases: 6. Germline CDR1 and CDR2: MDHEN and SYDVKM. The CDR3 is 16 amino acids. This chain's CDR3 is CASSLQGLAGGDEQYF. The CDR3 DNA sequence: TGTGCCAGCAGTCTCCAGGGACTAGCGGGAGGGGACGAGCAGTACTTC.

The chain combines TRBV29-1 with TRBJ2-1; 15 bases line up with TRBD2. The CDR3 covers 18 residues. Germline loops: CDR1 SQVTM, CDR2 ANQGSEA. With V trimmed by 1 base and J by 7 bases, 11 bases remained unmatched. The CDR3 DNA sequence: TGCAGCGTTGAAGGGGATCGGACTAGCGGGAGGGTTTGGAATGAGCAGTTCTTC. Protein product: CSVEGDRTSGRVWNEQFF.

This clonotype was observed at least ten times. The chain carries TRBV4-1 and TRBJ2-1; possible D gene TRBD2, 5 bases. Per germline, CDR1 MGHRA and CDR2 YSYEKL. The V gene lost 0 bases and the J gene lost 0 bases, with 15 bases spanning the gap. This CDR3 is 18 amino acids long. CDR3: CASSQDEGRVSSYNEQFF. CDR3 DNA: TGCGCCAGCAGCCAAGATGAAGGGCGGGTGAGCTCCTACAATGAGCAGTTCTTC.

Here the CDR3 reads CAISESGQTYQETQYF. The DNA of the CDR3 is TGTGCCATCAGTGAGTCGGGACAGACTTACCAAGAGACCCAGTACTTC. V usage is TRBV10-3 and J usage is TRBJ2-5; 7 bases line up with TRBD1. Losses at the gene ends were 0 bases for V and 0 bases for J; bases not matched to a gene: 4. CDR3 length: 16 residues. Germline V lookup: CDR1 ENHRY, CDR2 SYGVKD.

The rearrangement uses TRBV20-1 and TRBJ2-7; the D gene is possibly TRBD2 (5 bases). CDR3 size: 13 residues. From germline, CDR1 is DFQATT and CDR2 SNEGSKA (reference sequence). V lost 5 bases, J lost 0 bases, and 11 bases lay in between. The CDR3 nucleotides read TGCAGTGCTCAGCCGGGAACCTCCTACGAGCAGTACTTC. This codes for CSAQPGTSYEQYF.

The chain couples TRBV2 to TRBJ2-1, with D maybe TRBD2 (6 bases). The germline gives CDR1 SNHLY, CDR2 FYNNEI. This CDR3 has 15 residues. V was cut by 3 bases and J by 9 bases, with 18 bases left in between. CDR3: CASSDSRVVGGEQFF. The CDR3 nucleotides read TGTGCCAGCAGTGATAGCAGGGTAGTGGGGGGTGAGCAGTTCTTC.

This clonotype was observed many times. The chain recombines TRBV20-1 with TRBJ2-7, with 7 bases that match TRBD1. The CDR3 sequence is 13 residues long. CDR1 and CDR2 (germline): DFQATT, SNEGSKA (reference sequence). The junction had 4 bases not matched to a gene; V was cut back by 5 bases and J by 0 bases. The CDR3 region is CSAPTGDSYEQYF. The CDR3 DNA sequence: TGCAGTGCTCCCACAGGGGACTCCTACGAGCAGTACTTC.

This clonotype has at least ten counts. This rearrangement joins TRBV29-1 to TRBJ2-5, with 9 bases matching TRBD2. Trimming cost V 4 bases and J 7 bases; bases outside gene matches: 7. The CDR3 runs to 13 residues. The germline V gene has CDR1 SQVTM and CDR2 ANQGSEA. CDR3 in DNA: TGCAGCGTTGTGGGGACTAGCTACAGGACCCAGTACTTC. Its protein is CSVVGTSYRTQYF.

This clonotype was observed a handful of times. The chain recombines TRBV3-1 with TRBJ2-1; D not certain. CDR1 is LGHDT, CDR2 YNNKEL, per germline (reference sequence). The CDR3 contains 14 residues. Trimming cost V 0 bases and J 4 bases, with 7 bases left between them. CDR3 amino acids: CASSQDQVYNEQFF. In DNA, the CDR3 is TGTGCCAGCAGCCAAGATCAAGTATACAATGAGCAGTTCTTC.

This clonotype appeared many times. CDR3: CASSYPREGDTQYF. CDR3 nucleotide sequence: TGTGCCAGCAGTTACCCCAGGGAGGGAGATACGCAGTATTTT. The chain joins TRBV6-2 or TRBV6-3 to TRBJ2-3, with 7 bases matching TRBD2. Trimming cost V 2 bases and J 5 bases; bases outside gene matches: 4. The germline gives CDR1 MNHEY, CDR2 SVGEGT. This CDR3 is 14 amino acids long.

On this clonotype: This could be a read error, since a much larger clone is one nucleotide away. V and J are TRBV20-1 and TRBJ2-7, with D possibly matching TRBD2 (6 bases). The better agreement between TRBJ2-4 and the DNA end casts doubt on the J call. Per germline, CDR1 DFQATT and CDR2 SNEGSKA (reference sequence). There are 19 residues in the CDR3. CDR3 coding DNA: TGCAGTGCTAGGGGTATAAGTTTAGGGTGGGAGGCATATTTAGACATTCAGTACTTC. Translated, it gives CSARGISLGWEAYLDIQYF.

This clonotype has more than one count but fewer than ten. V and J are TRBV4-1 and TRBJ2-7; a weak D match, TRBD1 (6 bases). V shed 1 base and J shed 3 bases, with 13 bases lying between them. Germline CDR1 reads MGHRA; CDR2 reads YSYEKL. The CDR3 is 15 amino acids. The CDR3 sequence is CASSQGQDHLYEQYF. The CDR3 DNA reads TGCGCCAGCAGCCAAGGACAGGACCACCTCTACGAGCAGTACTTC.

This chain joins TRBV7-3 and TRBJ2-5, with D perhaps matching TRBD2 (5 bases). With 2 bases removed from V and 5 bases from J, the gap between germline ends came to 15 bases. CDR3 size: 15 residues. Germline V lookup: CDR1 SGHTA, CDR2 FQGTGA. CDR3 sequence: CASSLFRGPGETQYF. In DNA, the CDR3 is TGTGCCAGCAGCTTATTTCGAGGGCCCGGGGAGACCCAGTACTTC. The full variable domain, its missing parts supplied by reference TRBV7-3 and TRBJ2-5, is GAGVSQTPSNKVTEKGKYVELRCDPISGHTALYWYRQSLGQGPEFLIYFQGTGAADDSGLPNDRFFAVRPEGSVSTLKIQRTERGDSAVYLCASSLFRGPGETQYFGPGTRLLVL.

This sequence joins TRBV29-1 and TRBJ2-1, with D perhaps TRBD1 or TRBD2 (5 bases each). The CDR3 totals 15 residues. With 4 bases removed from V and 7 bases from J, the gap between germline ends came to 20 bases. Germline V gene data show CDR1 as SQVTM and CDR2 as ANQGSEA. This chain's CDR3 is CSVGLVGPGGNEQFF. The DNA for the CDR3 is TGCAGCGTTGGTTTAGTCGGGCCTGGGGGTAATGAGCAGTTCTTC.

A few counts support this clonotype. V gene TRBV7-6 combines with J gene TRBJ1-1; D is ambiguous. The CDR3 runs 16 residues. Germline V gene lookup returns CDR1 SGHVS and CDR2 FNYEAQ. V was trimmed by 1 base and J by 0 bases, leaving 12 bases between them. CDR3 in amino acids: CASSLDSSYLNTEAFF. CDR3 bases: TGTGCCAGCAGCTTAGACTCGTCCTACCTGAACACTGAAGCTTTCTTT.

In the case of this clonotype: This CDR3 fails to terminate in the conserved phenylalanine or tryptophan, so it likely reflects a read error. The chain combines TRBV6-6 with TRBJ2-1, with 13 bases lining up with TRBD2. CDR3 length: 17 residues. The germline CDR1 and CDR2 sequences are MNHNY and SVGAGI (reference sequence). The CDR3 spells CASSYSGLAGAYNEQFV. The CDR3 DNA is TGTGCCAGCAGCTACTCCGGACTAGCGGGGGCCTACAATGAGCAGTTCGTC.

The J gene is TRBJ2-7, the V gene TRBV7-6; D is unclear. The CDR3 loop spans 14 amino acids. From germline, CDR1 is SGHVS and CDR2 FNYEAQ. Between the trimmed V and J ends, which lost 0 bases and 6 bases, there was a span of 12 bases. CDR3 region: CASSLAGGASEQYF. The CDR3 DNA follows: TGTGCCAGCAGCTTAGCTGGCGGCGCGTCCGAGCAGTACTTC.

This clonotype was detected many times. The gene calls are TRBV3-1 and TRBJ1-2; D perhaps matches TRBD1 (6 bases). This CDR3 contains 13 residues. V lost 5 bases and J 7 bases, leaving 14 bases between the germline ends. Per germline, CDR1 LGHDT and CDR2 YNNKEL (reference sequence). As DNA, the CDR3 is TGTGCCAGCAGCGTCTATGGGGGCTCTGGCTACACCTTC. This translates into CASSVYGGSGYTF.

The rearrangement joins TRBV4-1 to TRBJ2-1, with 11 bases identical to TRBD2. With V trimmed by 5 bases and J by 8 bases, 11 bases remained unmatched. The length of the CDR3 is 16 residues. Germline V gene data show CDR1 as MGHRA and CDR2 as YSYEKL. The DNA for the CDR3 is TGCGCCAGCAGCGCCATGACTAGCGGGACTTGGGATGAGCAGTTCTTC. It codes for CASSAMTSGTWDEQFF.

The genes are TRBV15 and TRBJ1-2; D might be TRBD1 (5 bases). The germline gives CDR1 LNHNV, CDR2 YYDKDF (reference sequence). The CDR3 contains 14 residues. V gave up 5 bases and J gave up 4 bases, with 14 bases separating them. DNA for the CDR3: TGTGCCACCAGCCCTCGTGGCGGGGGCTATGGCTACACCTTC. It encodes CATSPRGGGYGYTF.

The V and J genes are TRBV7-2 and TRBJ2-3; D is unclear. Trimming cost V 5 bases and J 6 bases, with 12 bases left between them. The length of the CDR3 is 13 residues. The germline CDR1 and CDR2 sequences are SGHTA and FQGNSA. CDR3 amino acids: CASSRGTWDTQYF. CDR3 nucleotide sequence: TGTGCCAGCAGCCGCGGTACCTGGGATACGCAGTATTTT.

This clonotype has a count of ten or more. V gene TRBV29-1 combines with J gene TRBJ2-7, with D perhaps TRBD1 (5 bases). The V end lost 3 bases, the J end lost 5 bases, and 14 bases lay between the germline ends. This CDR3 comprises 13 residues. Germline CDR1 is SQVTM and CDR2 is ANQGSEA. In DNA form, the CDR3 reads TGCAGCGTTGAGGCAGGGCGGATGAACGAGCAGTACTTC. It encodes CSVEAGRMNEQYF.

This clonotype was observed a few times. The CDR3 coding sequence is TGTGCCAGCGGCGGGAACTCTGGGGCCAACGTCCTGACTTTC. The encoded protein is CASGGNSGANVLTF. The gene calls are TRBV21-1 and TRBJ2-6. TRBV21-1 is designated a pseudogene. The CDR3 has 14 residues.

CDR3 DNA sequence: TGTGCCAGCAGCTCCCCGGGTTGGGGGGACGTCTACAATGAGCAGTTCTTC. Translating gives CASSSPGWGDVYNEQFF. The genes are TRBV7-8 and TRBJ2-1, with D tentatively TRBD2 (6 bases). This CDR3 contains 17 residues. Germline-derived CDR1 and CDR2 are SGHVS and FQNEAQ. Between the trimmed V and J ends, which lost 4 bases and 3 bases, there was a span of 19 bases.

The chain combines TRBV7-3 with TRBJ2-1; D tentatively fits TRBD1 or TRBD2 (5 bases each). From germline, CDR1 is SGHTA and CDR2 FQGTGA. V dropped 5 bases and J dropped 9 bases, with 17 bases sitting between them. CDR3 length equals 14 residues. The CDR3 sequence: CASSPGPARSEQFF. CDR3 DNA sequence: TGTGCCAGCAGCCCGGGGCCCGCTAGGAGTGAGCAGTTCTTC.

The table lists this clonotype with many counts. The V gene is TRBV15, the J gene TRBJ2-7; D call uncertain. This CDR3 contains 15 residues. The V and J ends lost 2 bases and 4 bases respectively, with 15 bases between them. Germline-derived CDR1 and CDR2 are LNHNV and YYDKDF (reference sequence). This CDR3 reads CATSRPGHLGYEQYF. In DNA, the CDR3 is TGTGCCACCAGCAGACCCGGCCATTTGGGGTACGAGCAGTACTTC.

This clonotype was seen only a few times. This chain connects TRBV20-1 to TRBJ2-4; no clear D. This CDR3 contains 17 residues. Germline lookup yields CDR1 DFQATT and CDR2 SNEGSKA (reference sequence). The V gene lost 0 bases and the J gene lost 2 bases, with 17 bases spanning the gap. CDR3 amino acids: CSARDERKRITKNIQYF. CDR3 sequence (DNA): TGCAGTGCTAGAGATGAGAGGAAAAGGATAACCAAAAACATTCAGTACTTC.

This clonotype has only a few counts. The rearrangement joins TRBV5-5 to TRBJ2-5; a weak D match, TRBD1 (5 bases). The CDR3 spans 14 residues. The germline CDR1 and CDR2 sequences are SGHKS and YYEKEE (reference sequence). Trimming took off 1 base at V and 3 bases at J, with 10 bases between the two ends. DNA of the CDR3: TGTGCCAGCAGCTTGTTGACAGCCAAAGAGACCCAGTACTTC. The encoded protein is CASSLLTAKETQYF.